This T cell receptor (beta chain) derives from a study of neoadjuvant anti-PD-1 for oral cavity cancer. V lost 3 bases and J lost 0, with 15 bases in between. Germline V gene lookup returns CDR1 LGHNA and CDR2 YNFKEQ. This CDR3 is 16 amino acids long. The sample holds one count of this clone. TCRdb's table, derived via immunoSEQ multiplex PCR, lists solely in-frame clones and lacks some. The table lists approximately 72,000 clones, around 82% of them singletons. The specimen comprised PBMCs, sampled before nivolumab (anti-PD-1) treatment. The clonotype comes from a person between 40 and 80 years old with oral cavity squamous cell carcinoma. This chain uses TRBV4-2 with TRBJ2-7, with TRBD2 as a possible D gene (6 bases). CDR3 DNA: TGTGCCAGCAGCCAGGGGCTTGCGGGGAGCTCCTACGAGCAGTACTTC. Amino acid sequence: CASSQGLAGSSYEQYF.